The TCR beta chain described here comes from a study of Ad26.COV2.S vaccination and SARS-CoV-2 variants. The treatment: 15 to 20 received Ad26.COV2.S at low or high dose, single or two shots; several received placebo; per-sample allocation not given. Samples came from day 63 after the first vaccine or placebo injection. Vaccination employed an Ad26 vector expressing the Wuhan-strain SARS-CoV-2 spike. Produced via immunoSEQ multiplex PCR; TCRdb's table is partial and in-frame only. Of hundreds of thousands of clones in the sample, 85% to 90% were seen once. Trimming pared 0 bases from V and 4 bases from J, leaving 14 bases between. Germline V CDR1 and CDR2: SGHNT, YYREEE (reference sequence). The CDR3 extends over 15 amino acids.

Sequenced material: peripheral blood, taken in a trial of Ad26.COV2.S vaccine versus placebo. The source is a person aged 18-65 years who received the Ad26.COV2.S COVID-19 vaccine or a placebo. This chain uses TRBV5-4 with TRBJ2-7; D remains unclear. The CDR3 loop reads CASSLGGTAGYEQYF. The CDR3 nucleotides are TGTGCCAGCAGCTTGGGGGGTACCGCAGGATACGAGCAGTACTTC.